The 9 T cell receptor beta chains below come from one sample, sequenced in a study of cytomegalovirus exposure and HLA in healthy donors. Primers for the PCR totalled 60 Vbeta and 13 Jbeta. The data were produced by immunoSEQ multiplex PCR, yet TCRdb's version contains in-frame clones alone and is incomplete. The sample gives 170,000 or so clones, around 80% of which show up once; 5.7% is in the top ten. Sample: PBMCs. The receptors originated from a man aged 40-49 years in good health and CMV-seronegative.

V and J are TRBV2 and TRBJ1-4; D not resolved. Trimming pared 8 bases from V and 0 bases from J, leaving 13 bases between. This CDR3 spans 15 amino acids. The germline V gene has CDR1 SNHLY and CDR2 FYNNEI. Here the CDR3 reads CASFRGGPTNEKLFF. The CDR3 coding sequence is TGTGCCAGCTTTCGTGGAGGACCAACTAATGAAAAACTGTTTTTT.

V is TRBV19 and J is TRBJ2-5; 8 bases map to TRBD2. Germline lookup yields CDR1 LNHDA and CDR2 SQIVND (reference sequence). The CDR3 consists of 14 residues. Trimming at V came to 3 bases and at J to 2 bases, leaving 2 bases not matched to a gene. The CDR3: CASSIGGAQETQYF. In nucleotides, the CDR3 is TGTGCCAGTAGTATCGGGGGGGCTCAAGAGACCCAGTACTTC.

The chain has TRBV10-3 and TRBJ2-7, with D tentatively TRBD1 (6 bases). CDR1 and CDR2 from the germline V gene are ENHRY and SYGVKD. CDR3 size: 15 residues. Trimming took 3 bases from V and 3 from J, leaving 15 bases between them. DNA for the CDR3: TGTGCCATCAGTGAATCTAGGGGGACAAGCTACGAGCAGTACTTC. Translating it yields CAISESRGTSYEQYF.

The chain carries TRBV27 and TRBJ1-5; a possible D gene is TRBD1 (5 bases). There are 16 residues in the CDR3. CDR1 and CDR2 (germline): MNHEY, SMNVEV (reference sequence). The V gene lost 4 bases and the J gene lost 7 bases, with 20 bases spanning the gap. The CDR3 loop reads CASSSLGTTALQPQHF. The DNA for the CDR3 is TGTGCCAGCAGTTCCCTCGGCACGACAGCGTTGCAGCCCCAGCATTTT.

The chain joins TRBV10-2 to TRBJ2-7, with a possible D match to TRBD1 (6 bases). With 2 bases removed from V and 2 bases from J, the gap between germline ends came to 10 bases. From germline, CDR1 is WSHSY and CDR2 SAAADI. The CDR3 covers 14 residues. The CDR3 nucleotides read TGCGCCAGCAGTGAGGCGGACAGACCCTACGAGCAGTACTTC. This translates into CASSEADRPYEQYF.

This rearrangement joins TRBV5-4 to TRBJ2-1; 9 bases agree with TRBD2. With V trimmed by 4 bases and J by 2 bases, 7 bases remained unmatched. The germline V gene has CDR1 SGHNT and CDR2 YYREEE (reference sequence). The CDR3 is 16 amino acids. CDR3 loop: CASSIGGGGAYNEQFF. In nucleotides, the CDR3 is TGTGCCAGCAGCATCGGGGGCGGGGGGGCCTACAATGAGCAGTTCTTC. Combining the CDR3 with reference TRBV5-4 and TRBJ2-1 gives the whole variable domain ETGVTQSPTHLIKTRGQQVTLRCSSQSGHNTVSWYQQALGQGPQFIFQYYREEENGRGNFPPRFSGLQFPNYSSELNVNALELDDSALYLCASSIGGGGAYNEQFFGPGTRLTVL.

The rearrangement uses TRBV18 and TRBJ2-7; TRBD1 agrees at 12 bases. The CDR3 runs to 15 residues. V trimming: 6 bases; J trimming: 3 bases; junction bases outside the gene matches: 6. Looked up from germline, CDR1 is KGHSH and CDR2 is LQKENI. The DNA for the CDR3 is TGTGCCAGCTCTCCCGGGACAGGGGGCAACTACGAGCAGTACTTC. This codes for CASSPGTGGNYEQYF.

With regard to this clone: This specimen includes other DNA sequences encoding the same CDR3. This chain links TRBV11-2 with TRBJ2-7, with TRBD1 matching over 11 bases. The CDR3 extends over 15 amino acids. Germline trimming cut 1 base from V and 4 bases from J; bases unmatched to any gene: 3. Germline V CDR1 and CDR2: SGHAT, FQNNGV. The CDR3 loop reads CASSLADRGPYEQYF. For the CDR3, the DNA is TGTGCCAGCAGCTTAGCGGACAGGGGGCCATACGAGCAGTACTTC.

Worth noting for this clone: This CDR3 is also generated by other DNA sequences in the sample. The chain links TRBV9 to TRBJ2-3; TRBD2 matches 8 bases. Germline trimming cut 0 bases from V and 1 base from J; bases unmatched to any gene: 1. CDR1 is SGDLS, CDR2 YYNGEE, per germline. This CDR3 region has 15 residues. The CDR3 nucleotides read TGTGCCAGCAGCGTAGATAGCGGGGGCACAGATACGCAGTATTTT. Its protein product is CASSVDSGGTDTQYF. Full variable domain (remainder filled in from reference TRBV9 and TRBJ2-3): DSGVTQTPKHLITATGQRVTLRCSPRSGDLSVYWYQQSLDQGLQFLIQYYNGEERAKGNILERFSAQQFPDLHSELNLSSLELGDSALYFCASSVDSGGTDTQYFGPGTRLTVL.